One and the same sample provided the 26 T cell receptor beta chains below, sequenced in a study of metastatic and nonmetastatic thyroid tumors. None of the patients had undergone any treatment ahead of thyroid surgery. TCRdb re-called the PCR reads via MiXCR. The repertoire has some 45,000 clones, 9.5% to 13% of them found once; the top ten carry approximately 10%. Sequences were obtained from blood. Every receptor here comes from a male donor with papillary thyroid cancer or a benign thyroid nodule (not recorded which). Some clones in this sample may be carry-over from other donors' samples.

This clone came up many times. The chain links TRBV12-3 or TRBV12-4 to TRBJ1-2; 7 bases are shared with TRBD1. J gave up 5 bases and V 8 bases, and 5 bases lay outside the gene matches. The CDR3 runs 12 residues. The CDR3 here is CASLKQGYGYTF. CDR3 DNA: TGTGCCAGCCTGAAACAGGGGTATGGCTACACCTTC.

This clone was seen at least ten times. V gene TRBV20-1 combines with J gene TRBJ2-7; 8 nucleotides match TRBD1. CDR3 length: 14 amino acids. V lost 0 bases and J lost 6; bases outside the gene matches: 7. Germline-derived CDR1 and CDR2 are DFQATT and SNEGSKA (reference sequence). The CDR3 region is CSARDQGAAGEQYF. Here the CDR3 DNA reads TGCAGTGCTAGAGACCAGGGGGCGGCGGGCGAGCAGTACTTC.

The CDR3 DNA reads as TGCAGTGCTGCATCCTTAGCGGGAGGGCGCCACGAGCAGTACTTC. Encoded protein: CSAASLAGGRHEQYF. This rearrangement joins TRBV20-1 to TRBJ2-7; TRBD2 matches at 11 bases. CDR1 and CDR2 (germline): DFQATT, SNEGSKA (reference sequence). The ends lost 5 bases at V and 5 bases at J; junction bases unmatched: 11. This CDR3 region has 15 residues.

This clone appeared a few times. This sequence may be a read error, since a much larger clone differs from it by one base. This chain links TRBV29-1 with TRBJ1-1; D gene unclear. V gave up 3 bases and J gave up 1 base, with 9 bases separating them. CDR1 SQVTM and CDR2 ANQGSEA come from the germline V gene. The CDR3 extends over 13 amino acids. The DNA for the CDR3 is TGCAGCGTTGACTGGGCAGAGAACACTGAAGCTTTCTTT. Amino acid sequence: CSVDWAENTEAFF.

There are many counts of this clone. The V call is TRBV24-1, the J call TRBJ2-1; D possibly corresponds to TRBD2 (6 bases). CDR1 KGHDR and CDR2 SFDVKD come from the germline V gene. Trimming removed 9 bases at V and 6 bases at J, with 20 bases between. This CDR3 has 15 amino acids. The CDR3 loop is CATGSTASEGNEQFF. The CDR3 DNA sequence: TGTGCCACCGGATCTACGGCTAGCGAGGGCAATGAGCAGTTCTTC.

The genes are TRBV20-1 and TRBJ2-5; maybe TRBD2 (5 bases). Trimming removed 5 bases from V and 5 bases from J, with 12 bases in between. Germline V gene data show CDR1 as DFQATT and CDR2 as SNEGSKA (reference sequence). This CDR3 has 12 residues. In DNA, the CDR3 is TGCAGTGCTCCGCGGGCCGGGGAGACCCAGTACTTC. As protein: CSAPRAGETQYF.

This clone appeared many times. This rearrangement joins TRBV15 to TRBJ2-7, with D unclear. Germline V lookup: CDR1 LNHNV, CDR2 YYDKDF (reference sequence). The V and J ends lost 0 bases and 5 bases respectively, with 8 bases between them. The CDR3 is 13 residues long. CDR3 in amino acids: CATSRDPINEQYF. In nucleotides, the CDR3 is TGTGCCACCAGCAGAGATCCGATAAACGAGCAGTACTTC.

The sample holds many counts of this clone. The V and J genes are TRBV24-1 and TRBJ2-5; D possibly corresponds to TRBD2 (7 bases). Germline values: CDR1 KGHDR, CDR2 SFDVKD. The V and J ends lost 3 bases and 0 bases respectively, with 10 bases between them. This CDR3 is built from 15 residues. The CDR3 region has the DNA TGTGCCACCAGTGATCTAGGGGGGGACCAAGAGACCCAGTACTTC. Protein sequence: CATSDLGGDQETQYF.

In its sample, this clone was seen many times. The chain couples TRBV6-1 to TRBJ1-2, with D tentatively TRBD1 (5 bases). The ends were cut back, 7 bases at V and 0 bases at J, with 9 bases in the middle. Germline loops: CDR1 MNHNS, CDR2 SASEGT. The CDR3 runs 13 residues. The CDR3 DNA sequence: TGTGCCAGCATCGACAGTTCTAACTATGGCTACACCTTC. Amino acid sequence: CASIDSSNYGYTF.

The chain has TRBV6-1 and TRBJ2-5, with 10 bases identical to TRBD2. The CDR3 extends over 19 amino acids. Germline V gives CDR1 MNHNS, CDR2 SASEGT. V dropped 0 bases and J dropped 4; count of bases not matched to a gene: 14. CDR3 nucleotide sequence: TGTGCCAGCAGTGAAGCCGGCCCGTCTAGCGGGAGCTCCCGAGAGACCCAGTACTTC. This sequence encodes CASSEAGPSSGSSRETQYF.

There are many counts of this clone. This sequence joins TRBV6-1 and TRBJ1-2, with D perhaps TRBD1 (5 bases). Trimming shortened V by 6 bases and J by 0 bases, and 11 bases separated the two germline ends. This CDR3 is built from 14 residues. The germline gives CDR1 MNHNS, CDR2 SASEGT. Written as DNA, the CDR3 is TGTGCCAGCAGGCCCGGGGCAACTAACTATGGCTACACCTTC. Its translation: CASRPGATNYGYTF.

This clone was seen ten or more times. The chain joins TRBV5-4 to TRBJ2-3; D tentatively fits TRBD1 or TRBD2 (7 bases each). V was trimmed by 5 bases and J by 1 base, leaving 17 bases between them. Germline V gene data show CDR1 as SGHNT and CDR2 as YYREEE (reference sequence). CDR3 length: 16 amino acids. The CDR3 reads CASRRGGGAGTDTQYF. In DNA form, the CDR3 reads TGTGCCAGCAGAAGGGGAGGGGGCGCCGGCACAGATACGCAGTATTTT.

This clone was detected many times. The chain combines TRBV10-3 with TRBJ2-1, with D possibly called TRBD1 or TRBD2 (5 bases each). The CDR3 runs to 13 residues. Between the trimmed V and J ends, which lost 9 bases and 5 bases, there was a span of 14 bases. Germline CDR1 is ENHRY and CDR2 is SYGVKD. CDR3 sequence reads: CAISRGGNNEQFF. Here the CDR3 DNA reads TGTGCCATTTCGAGGGGTGGGAACAATGAGCAGTTCTTC.

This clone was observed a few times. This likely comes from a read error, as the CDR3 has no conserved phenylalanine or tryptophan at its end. The CDR3 spells CASSTLRTYYNEQFL. In nucleotides, the CDR3 is TGTGCCAGCAGTACTCTCAGGACTTACTACAATGAGCAGTTCCTC. The genes are TRBV6-2 or TRBV6-3 and TRBJ2-1, with a weak D call TRBD2 (5 bases). Looked up from germline, CDR1 is MNHEY and CDR2 is SVGEGT. The V and J ends lost 5 bases and 3 bases respectively, with 14 bases between them. The CDR3 has 15 residues.

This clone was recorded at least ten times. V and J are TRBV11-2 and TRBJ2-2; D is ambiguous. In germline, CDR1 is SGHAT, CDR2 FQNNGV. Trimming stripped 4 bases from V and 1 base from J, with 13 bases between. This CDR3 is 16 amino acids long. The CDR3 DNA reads TGTGCCAGCAGCTCACAGCACCTCAAGAACACCGGGGAGCTGTTTTTT. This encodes CASSSQHLKNTGELFF.

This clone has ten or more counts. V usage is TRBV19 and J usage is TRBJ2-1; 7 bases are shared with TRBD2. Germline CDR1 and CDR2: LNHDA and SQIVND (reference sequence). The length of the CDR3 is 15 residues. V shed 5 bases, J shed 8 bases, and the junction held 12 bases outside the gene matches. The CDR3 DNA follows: TGTGCCAGTAGTCTGACTAGCTCTCCCTCCCATGAGCAGTTCTTC. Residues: CASSLTSSPSHEQFF.

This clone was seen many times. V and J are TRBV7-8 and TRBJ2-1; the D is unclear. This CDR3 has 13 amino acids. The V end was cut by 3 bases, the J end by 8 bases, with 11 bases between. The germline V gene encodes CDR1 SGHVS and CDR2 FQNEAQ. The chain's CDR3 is CASSLYQEDEQFF. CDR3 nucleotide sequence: TGTGCCAGCAGCTTGTACCAAGAAGATGAGCAGTTCTTC.

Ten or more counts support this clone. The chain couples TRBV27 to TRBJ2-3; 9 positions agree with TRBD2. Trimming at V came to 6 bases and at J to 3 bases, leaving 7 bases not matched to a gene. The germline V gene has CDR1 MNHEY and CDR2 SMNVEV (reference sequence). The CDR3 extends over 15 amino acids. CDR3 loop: CASSFISGRTDTQYF. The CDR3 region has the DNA TGTGCCAGCAGCTTTATAAGCGGGAGGACAGATACGCAGTATTTT.

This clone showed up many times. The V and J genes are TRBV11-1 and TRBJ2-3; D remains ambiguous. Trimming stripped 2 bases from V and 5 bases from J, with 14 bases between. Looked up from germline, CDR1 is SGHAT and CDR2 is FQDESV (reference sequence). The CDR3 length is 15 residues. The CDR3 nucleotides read TGTGCCAGCAGCTTACTATTGGGGATTGGAGATACGCAGTATTTT. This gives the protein CASSLLLGIGDTQYF. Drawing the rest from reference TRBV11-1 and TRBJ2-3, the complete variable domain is EAEVAQSPRYKITEKSQAVAFWCDPISGHATLYWYRQILGQGPELLVQFQDESVVDDSQLPKDRFSAERLKGVDSTLKIQPAELGDSAMYLCASSLLLGIGDTQYFGPGTRLTVL.

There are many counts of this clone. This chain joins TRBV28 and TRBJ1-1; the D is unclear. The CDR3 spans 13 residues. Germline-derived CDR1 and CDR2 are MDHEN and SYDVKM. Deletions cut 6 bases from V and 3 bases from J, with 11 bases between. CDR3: CASSPAGYTEAFF. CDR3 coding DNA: TGTGCCAGCAGCCCCGCGGGGTACACTGAAGCTTTCTTT.

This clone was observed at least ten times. The CDR3 DNA is TGTGCCAGCAGTTCCGGGACCGGGGGAGAGACCCAGTACTTC. Its translation is CASSSGTGGETQYF. V is TRBV11-2 and J is TRBJ2-5; perhaps TRBD2 as D (6 bases). The CDR3 is 14 amino acids. The V gene's germline CDR1 is SGHAT and CDR2 FQNNGV. Trimming removed 6 bases from V and 4 bases from J, with 15 bases in between.

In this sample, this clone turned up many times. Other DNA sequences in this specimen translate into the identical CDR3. The CDR3 DNA reads as TGTGCCAGCAGCAAAGGGACAGGGCAAGAGACCCAGTACTTC. Protein: CASSKGTGQETQYF. The chain has TRBV5-6 and TRBJ2-5, with TRBD1 matching 9 bases. Germline values: CDR1 SGHDT, CDR2 YYEEEE. The CDR3 has 14 amino acids. Trimming removed 4 bases from V and 2 bases from J; junction bases left unmatched: 3.

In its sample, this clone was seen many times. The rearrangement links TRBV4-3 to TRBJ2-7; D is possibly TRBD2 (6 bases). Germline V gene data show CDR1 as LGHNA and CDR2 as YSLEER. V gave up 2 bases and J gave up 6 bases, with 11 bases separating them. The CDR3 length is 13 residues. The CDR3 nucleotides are TGCGCCAGCAGCCAATTTCCAGCGGGCGAGCAGTACTTC. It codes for CASSQFPAGEQYF.

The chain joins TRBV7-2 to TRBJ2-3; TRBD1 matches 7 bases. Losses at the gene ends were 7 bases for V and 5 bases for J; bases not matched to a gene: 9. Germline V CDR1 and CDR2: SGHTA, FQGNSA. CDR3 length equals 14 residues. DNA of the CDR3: TGTGCCAGCAAGTCGGGGAGACAGGGAGATACGCAGTATTTT. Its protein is CASKSGRQGDTQYF.

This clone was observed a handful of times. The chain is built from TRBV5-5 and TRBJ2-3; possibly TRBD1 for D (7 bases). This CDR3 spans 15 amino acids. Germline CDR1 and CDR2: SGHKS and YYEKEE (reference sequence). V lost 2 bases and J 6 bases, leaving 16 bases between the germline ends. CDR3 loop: CASSFPPGGMDTQYF. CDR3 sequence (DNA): TGTGCCAGCAGCTTCCCTCCAGGGGGGATGGATACGCAGTATTTT.

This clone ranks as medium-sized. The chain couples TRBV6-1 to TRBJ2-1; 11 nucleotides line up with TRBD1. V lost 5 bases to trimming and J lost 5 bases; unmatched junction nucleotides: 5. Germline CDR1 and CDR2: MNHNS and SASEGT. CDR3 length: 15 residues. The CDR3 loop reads CASSWTGGSDNEQFF. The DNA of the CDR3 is TGTGCCAGCAGTTGGACAGGGGGCTCGGACAATGAGCAGTTCTTC.